Given below is one T cell receptor (beta chain) in context. Antigen specificity is unknown. A 5'RACE template-switching step, the method used to make TCR cDNA, added a universal primer site and UMIs. TCRdb called the 5' RACE reads again in MiXCR, with one record for every CDR3 protein. The data contain about 300,000 distinct CDR3 sequences, approximately 3.9% of them singletons. These data come from a study of T cells after yellow fever vaccination. Overall study results and limits: The booster saw the reappearance of most primary-vaccination clones (approximately 97% CD4, less than 90% CD8). Weaker overall, the secondary response nonetheless peaked faster (day 5 versus 15). Some clonotypes, a small share, were shared between CD4 and CD8 compartments.

CDR1 is LGHNA, CDR2 YSLEER, per germline. CDR3 size: 17 residues. Between the trimmed V and J ends, which lost 0 bases and 8 bases, there was a span of 19 bases. This material consisted of PBMCs, taken 5 days after the yellow fever booster vaccination. This sequence joins TRBV4-3 and TRBJ1-4, with D perhaps TRBD1 (6 bases). This TCR was recovered from a man aged 18 to 29 who received the YFV17D yellow fever vaccine. DNA of the CDR3: TGCGCCAGCAGCCAAGAAAGGGATTTGGGGGCGTGGGAAAAACTGTTTTTT. It encodes CASSQERDLGAWEKLFF.